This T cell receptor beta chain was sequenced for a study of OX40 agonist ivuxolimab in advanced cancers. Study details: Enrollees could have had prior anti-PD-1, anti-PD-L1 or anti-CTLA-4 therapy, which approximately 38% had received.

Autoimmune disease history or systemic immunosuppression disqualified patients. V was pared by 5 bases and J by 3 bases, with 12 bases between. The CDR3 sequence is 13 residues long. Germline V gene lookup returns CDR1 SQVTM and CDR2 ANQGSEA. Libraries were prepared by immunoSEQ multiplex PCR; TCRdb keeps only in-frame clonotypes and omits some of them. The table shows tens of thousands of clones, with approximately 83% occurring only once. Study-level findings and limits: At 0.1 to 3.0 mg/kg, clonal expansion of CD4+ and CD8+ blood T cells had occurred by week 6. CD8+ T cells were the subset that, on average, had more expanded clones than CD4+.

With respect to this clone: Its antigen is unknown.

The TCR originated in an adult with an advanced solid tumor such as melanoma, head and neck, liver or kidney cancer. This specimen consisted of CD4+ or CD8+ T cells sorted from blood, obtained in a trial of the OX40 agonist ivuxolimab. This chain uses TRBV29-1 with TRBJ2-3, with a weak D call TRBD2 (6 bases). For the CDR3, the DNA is TGCAGCGTTTGGGGTGGGGGGACAGATACGCAGTATTTT. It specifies CSVWGGGTDTQYF.